This T cell receptor (beta chain) was documented in a study of blood T cells in healthy people across ages. The study's findings and limits: Long-lived donors exceeded aged donors in naive CD4+ cells and diversity.

V dropped 4 bases and J dropped 0 bases, with 11 bases sitting between them. This CDR3 contains 15 residues. Per germline, CDR1 LGHDT and CDR2 YNNKEL (reference sequence). A remark on this clonotype: Antigen specificity is unknown.

Sample-barcoded 5' priming and a J-beta primer mix drove a second PCR of roughly 6 to 12 cycles. MiXCR, applied by TCRdb to the 5' RACE reads, yields one record per CDR3 protein. Of 1.8 million or so distinct CDR3 sequences listed, around 40% are singletons. The rearrangement uses TRBV3-1 and TRBJ2-3; the D gene could be TRBD1 or TRBD2 (6 bases each). The receptor's source is a human donor in good health. Material for sequencing was blood. CDR3 in DNA: TGTGCCAGCAGCCGGGGGGCCCTGAGCACAGATACGCAGTATTTT. Translated, it gives CASSRGALSTDTQYF.